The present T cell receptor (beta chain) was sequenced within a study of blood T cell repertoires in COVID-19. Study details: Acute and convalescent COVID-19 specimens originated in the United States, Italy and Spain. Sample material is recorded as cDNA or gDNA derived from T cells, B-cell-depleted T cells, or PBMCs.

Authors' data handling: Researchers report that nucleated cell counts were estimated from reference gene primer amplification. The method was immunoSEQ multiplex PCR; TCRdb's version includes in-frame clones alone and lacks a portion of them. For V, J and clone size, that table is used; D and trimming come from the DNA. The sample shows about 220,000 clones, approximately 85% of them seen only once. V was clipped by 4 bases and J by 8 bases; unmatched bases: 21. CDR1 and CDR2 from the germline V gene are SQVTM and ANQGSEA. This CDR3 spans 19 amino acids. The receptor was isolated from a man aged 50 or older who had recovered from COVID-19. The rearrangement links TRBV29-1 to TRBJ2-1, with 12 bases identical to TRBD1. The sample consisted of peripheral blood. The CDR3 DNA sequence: TGCAGCGTTGCCTCTAAAGGGGACAGGGGGCTACTAGCTTTCGATGAGCAGTTCTTC. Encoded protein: CSVASKGDRGLLAFDEQFF.